The rows below give T cell receptor beta chains drawn from one sample of a study of shared clonotypes between healthy human individuals. The method was immunoSEQ multiplex PCR; TCRdb's version includes in-frame clones alone and lacks a portion of them. The sample contains some 2,500,000 clones, more than 85% of which appear only once. Sequenced sample: naive CD4+ T cells from PBMCs. The receptors were gathered from a man aged 18 to 35 in good health. Some clones in this sample may be carry-over from other donors' samples. Both conserved end residues are part of each CDR3. A D gene is named only where the DNA matches it firmly. Clone sizes are given selectively: once, few, many, or a class where the clone is expanded.

d_call j_call v_call clone_size cdr3_nt cdr3_aa
TRBD1 TRBJ1-3 TRBV5-4 - TGTGCCAGCAGCCCGGACAGGGCCCTCTCTGGAAACACCATATATTTT CASSPDRALSGNTIYF
- TRBJ1-2 TRBV2 few TGTGCCAGCACTCCCGGGCGGGGGGCGAACTATGGCTACACCTTC CASTPGRGANYGYTF
TRBD1 TRBJ1-3 TRBV5-1 once TGCGCCAGCAGCTTTGACAGGGTATCTGGAAACACCATATATTTT CASSFDRVSGNTIYF
- TRBJ1-2 TRBV5-4 - TGTGCCAGCAGCCCCGCCCAAGGGCCTTATGGCTACACCTTC CASSPAQGPYGYTF
- TRBJ2-2 TRBV30 few TGTGCCTGGAGCCAAAAGGGACCCGGGGAGCTGTTTTTT CAWSQKGPGELFF
- TRBJ1-1 TRBV2 few TGTGCCAGCAGTGAGAGAGGACTTGACACTGAAGCTTTCTTT CASSERGLDTEAFF
TRBD2 TRBJ2-3 TRBV7-2 - TGTGCCAGCAGCTTTAGCGGGAGGTCAGATACGCAGTATTTT CASSFSGRSDTQYF
- TRBJ1-1 TRBV11-2 - TGTGCCAGCAGCTTAGTGTTCCGTCCGAAGAACACTGAAGCTTTCTTT CASSLVFRPKNTEAFF
- TRBJ1-6 TRBV18 - TGTGCCAGCTCACCCTATTCTGGCGGGTTTAATTCACCCCTCCACTTT CASSPYSGGFNSPLHF
- TRBJ2-7 TRBV11-2 - TGTGCCAGCAGCCGCCTACCCCTACCGAACTACGAGCAGTACTTC CASSRLPLPNYEQYF
TRBD1 TRBJ1-5 TRBV2 - TGTGCCAGCAGCCCGACAGGGAACTTCAATCAGCCCCAGCATTTT CASSPTGNFNQPQHF
- TRBJ2-3 TRBV7-3 - TGTGCCAGCAGCTTCCAGGGTCTTGGGCGGGGCGCTAGCACAGATGCGCAGTATTTT CASSFQGLGRGASTDAQYF
TRBD1 TRBJ1-2 TRBV6-1 - TGTGCCAGCAGAGACAGGGAGGGGGATGGCTACACCTTC CASRDREGDGYTF
- TRBJ2-5 TRBV4-2 once TGTGCCAGCAGCCGACCCGGGACTTTCCTGGAGCAGTACTTC CASSRPGTFLEQYF
- TRBJ2-3 TRBV4-1 - TGCGCCAGCAGCCTAAACCGGATGCACACAGATACGCAGTATTTT CASSLNRMHTDTQYF
TRBD2 TRBJ2-1 TRBV7-6 - TGTGCCAGCAGCTTATCTAGCGGGCCATACAATGAGCAGTTCTTC CASSLSSGPYNEQFF
- TRBJ1-5 TRBV19 - TGTGCCAGTAGTACGGGGGGGGGAAGTCAGCCCCAGCATTTT CASSTGGGSQPQHF
- TRBJ2-5 TRBV29-1 - TGCAGCGTTAGCGAGTTGTACCAAGAGACCCAGTACTTC CSVSELYQETQYF
- TRBJ2-5 TRBV5-1 - TGCGCCAGCAGCTTGTCAGACCAAGAGACCCAGTACTTC CASSLSDQETQYF
TRBD2 TRBJ2-3 TRBV7-2 - TGTGCCAGCAGCTTAACCCCCCCTAGCGGGGCTAGCACAGATACGCAGTATTTT CASSLTPPSGASTDTQYF
- TRBJ1-2 TRBV5-1 - TGCGCCAGCAGCTCGGGGACACCCTCTTACTATGGCTACACCTTC CASSSGTPSYYGYTF
- TRBJ1-2 TRBV7-2 - TGTGCCAGCAGCCCGATGACAGGTTCGGGCTATGGCTACACCTTC CASSPMTGSGYGYTF
- TRBJ1-1 TRBV28 - TGTGCCAGCAGTTTGACCGACACGGTGAACACTGAAGCTTTCTTT CASSLTDTVNTEAFF
- TRBJ2-7 TRBV28 - TGTGCCAGCAGTTTCCCGACTGTCACTATACAGTACTTC CASSFPTVTIQYF
TRBD1 TRBJ1-1 TRBV6-5 few TGTGCCAGCAGCCGTGACAGGGTTAACACTGAAGCTTTCTTT CASSRDRVNTEAFF
- TRBJ1-2 TRBV20-1 - TGCAGTGCTAGAGCGCTGTTAGGCTACACCTTC CSARALLGYTF
- TRBJ2-1 TRBV19 - TGTGCCAGTAGTTCTAGCTGGGGTGAGCAGTTCTTC CASSSSWGEQFF
TRBD2 TRBJ2-1 TRBV6-5 once TGTGCCAGCAGTTACACCAGCGGGAGGGCCCACAATGAGCAGTTCTTC CASSYTSGRAHNEQFF
- TRBJ2-7 TRBV6-5 - TGTGCCAGCAGTTACTCCCCGGGACTCCCCCTCGAGCAGTACTTC CASSYSPGLPLEQYF
TRBD2 TRBJ2-1 TRBV25-1 - TGTGCCAGCAGTGATCCTAGCGGGAGGAACTACAATGAGCAGTTCTTC CASSDPSGRNYNEQFF
- TRBJ1-1 TRBV27 - TGTGCCAGCAGTTTCCTTCGGGGGGCGGGGAACACTGAAGCTTTCTTT CASSFLRGAGNTEAFF
- TRBJ2-2 TRBV5-1 - TGCGCCAGCAGCTTGGGACCCGTCTTCGCCGGGGAGCTGTTTTTT CASSLGPVFAGELFF
TRBD1 TRBJ2-1 TRBV5-1 once TGCGCCAGCACCGAATACGGGACAGGGGGTGAACAGCAGTTCTTC CASTEYGTGGEQQFF
- TRBJ1-2 TRBV5-3 - TGTGCCAGAAGCTTGCGTATGGAGGGGCCCACCCGGGGCTACACCTTC CARSLRMEGPTRGYTF
TRBD2 TRBJ2-3 TRBV28 - TGTGCCAGCATCAAAGGACTAGTCTCAGATACGCAGTATTTT CASIKGLVSDTQYF
TRBD1 TRBJ1-2 TRBV28 once TGTGCCAGCAGGGCGGACAGGGGAAGTTATGGCTACACCTTC CASRADRGSYGYTF
TRBD1 TRBJ2-7 TRBV5-5 - TGTGCCAGCAGCTTGGTAGGACAGGGGGCTGCGATTCTCTACGAGCAGTACTTC CASSLVGQGAAILYEQYF
- TRBJ2-7 TRBV28 - TGTGCCAGCTCCTTTAGGGTAGACGAGCAGTACTTC CASSFRVDEQYF
- TRBJ2-7 TRBV6-5 - TGTGCCAGCACCCTCCGCGGAGGGGCGAACGAGCAGTACTTC CASTLRGGANEQYF
TRBD1 TRBJ2-2 TRBV7-8 - TGTGCCAGCAGCCCCCGGGACAGGGGGCCCTCGATGACCGGGGAGCTGTTTTTT CASSPRDRGPSMTGELFF
TRBD1 TRBJ2-7 TRBV4-1 - TGCGCCAGCAGCCAAGGAGGGGGCAGGGGTTCCTACGAGCAGTACTTC CASSQGGGRGSYEQYF
- TRBJ1-2 TRBV18 once TGTGCCAGCTCACTGTTACAGGCGGCTGGTGACTATGGCTACACCTTC CASSLLQAAGDYGYTF
TRBD1 TRBJ1-4 TRBV30 few TGTGCCTGGAGTGAGGACAGGGGTTGGGAAAAACTGTTTTTT CAWSEDRGWEKLFF
TRBD2 TRBJ2-1 TRBV7-2 - TGTGCCAGCAGCTTAGGGACTAGCGGATACAATGAGCAGTTCTTC CASSLGTSGYNEQFF
- TRBJ2-2 TRBV6-5 - TGTGCCAGCAGTTGGTCATCGGGGGCTATCGGGGAGCTGTTTTTT CASSWSSGAIGELFF
TRBD2 TRBJ2-4 TRBV7-9 - TGTGCCAGCAGCACACCAGCCCTGGGGGAGGGGTGGAGGCAAAACATTCAGTACTTC CASSTPALGEGWRQNIQYF
- TRBJ2-3 TRBV4-1 - TGCGCCAGCAGCCAGGCTAGCGTTAGCACAGATACGCAGTATTTT CASSQASVSTDTQYF
TRBD2 TRBJ2-3 TRBV25-1 - TGTGCCAGCAGAGCCCTTAGCGGGAGGGCCACAGATACGCAGTATTTT CASRALSGRATDTQYF